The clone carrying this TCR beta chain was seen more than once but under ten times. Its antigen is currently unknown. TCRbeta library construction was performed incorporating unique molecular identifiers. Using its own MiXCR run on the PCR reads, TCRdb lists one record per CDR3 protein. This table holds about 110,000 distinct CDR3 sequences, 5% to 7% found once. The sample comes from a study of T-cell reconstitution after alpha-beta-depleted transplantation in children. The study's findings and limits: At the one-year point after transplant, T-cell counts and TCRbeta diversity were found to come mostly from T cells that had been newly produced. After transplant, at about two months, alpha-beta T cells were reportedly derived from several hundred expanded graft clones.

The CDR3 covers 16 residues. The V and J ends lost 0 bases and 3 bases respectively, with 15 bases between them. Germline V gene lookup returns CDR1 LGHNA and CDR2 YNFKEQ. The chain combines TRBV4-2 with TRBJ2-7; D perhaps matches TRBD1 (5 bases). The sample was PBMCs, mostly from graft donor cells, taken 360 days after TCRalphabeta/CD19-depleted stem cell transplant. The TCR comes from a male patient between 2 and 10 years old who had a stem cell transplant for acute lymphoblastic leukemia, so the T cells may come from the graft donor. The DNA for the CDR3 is TGTGCCAGCAGCCAAGATCCGGGCAGGGTCTACTACGAGCAGTACTTC. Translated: CASSQDPGRVYYEQYF.